This T cell receptor beta chain was identified during a study of shared clonotypes between healthy human individuals. The assay was immunoSEQ multiplex PCR, and TCRdb's table has in-frame clones only and misses some. The sample includes over a million clones, roughly 75% of them seen just once. The CDR3 sequence is 14 residues long. Germline assignment: CDR1 KGHSH and CDR2 LQKENI. V gave up 3 bases and J gave up 5 bases, with 13 bases separating them. Sequenced: memory CD4+ T cells sorted from blood. This sample's subset: CD45RA-negative fraction. This TCR was recovered from a man aged 18 to 29 in good health. The genes are TRBV18 and TRBJ2-5, with D possibly TRBD2 on 6 matching bases. The CDR3 DNA follows: TGTGCCAGCTCACCCAGACTAGTGGGGGAGACCCAGTACTTC. Translation gives CASSPRLVGETQYF.